The 2 T cell receptor beta chains reported below all come from one sample, sequenced in a study of Ad26.COV2.S vaccination and SARS-CoV-2 variants. The repertoire was sequenced with immunoSEQ multiplex PCR; TCRdb's copy has only in-frame clones and lacks some. Of approximately 340,000 clones in the sample, 92% were seen once. The sample consisted of peripheral blood, taken after recovery from COVID-19. The receptor source for this set is a human donor who had recovered from COVID-19.

This sequence joins TRBV7-9 and TRBJ1-2; weak D call: TRBD1 (5 bases). The CDR3 loop spans 15 amino acids. The germline V and J ends were trimmed by 1 base and 6 bases, with 15 bases remaining between them. Looked up from germline, CDR1 is SEHNR and CDR2 is FQNEAQ (reference sequence). CDR3 in DNA: TGTGCCAGCAGCTTAGGTGCAGGGAGGACGGATGGCTACACCTTC. Its protein is CASSLGAGRTDGYTF.

The rearrangement uses TRBV21-1 and TRBJ2-1; TRBD1 reflects the table's D call only, with no check against the DNA. TRBV21-1 is a documented pseudogene. This CDR3 contains 16 residues. CDR3 amino acids: CASSKSGGHSYNEQFF. CDR3 bases: TGTGCCAGCAGCAAAAGTGGGGGCCATTCTTACAATGAGCAGTTCTTC.